This T cell receptor beta chain was obtained from a study of cytomegalovirus exposure and HLA in healthy donors. Study outcomes and limitations: In a later analysis, HLA-C alleles had the fewest associated TCRs, DRB1 alleles the most.

The PCR had 60 Vbeta and 13 Jbeta primers. Repertoires were generated with immunoSEQ multiplex PCR, while TCRdb's copy carries only in-frame clones and drops some. The sample shows 160,000 or so clones, more than 65% of them seen only once. Trimming left V 0 bases short and J 4 bases short, with 15 bases between. The CDR3 extends over 16 amino acids. Germline V lookup: CDR1 MNHEY, CDR2 SVGAGI. This clone was seen only a few times. Its specificity is unknown. The sequence derives from a man aged 45-60 years in good health and CMV-seropositive. The specimen was PBMCs. This chain joins TRBV6-5 and TRBJ1-2; no definite D call. The CDR3 loop reads CASSYSTAGSGYGYTF. DNA for the CDR3: TGTGCCAGCAGTTACTCGACCGCTGGGAGTGGCTATGGCTACACCTTC.